This T cell receptor beta chain was identified during a study of graft-versus-host responses after intestinal transplantation (dated by TCRdb to the early 2020s). For the wider study: Multivisceral, liver-intestinal, or isolated intestinal transplants were received by the recipients. Alloreactive clones were identified by sequencing pre-transplant mixed lymphocyte reaction products and comparing these products with unstimulated pre-transplant donor and recipient T cells. After intestinal transplantation, graft-versus-host and host-versus-graft alloreactive T cell clones in the graft, circulation and bone marrow were tracked using bulk TCR-beta CDR3 sequencing. A cohort of roughly 25 intestinal transplant recipients, including one retransplant, was enrolled, and 3 patients lacking pretransplant specimens were excluded. Samples from a few later patients were sequenced in-house on an Illumina MiSeq with MiXCR processing rather than by the commercial service. Every recipient was given anti-thymocyte globulin induction, followed by about three years of maintenance tacrolimus and steroids. Donor T cell macrochimerism was defined as a peak of at least 4% donor T cells among recipient peripheral blood mononuclear cells.

The CDR3 spans 13 residues, from the cysteine through the phenylalanine. The sequence is cut down to CDR3 DNA, 39 bases in frame from base 1. V has 5 bases trimmed and J has 15 bases trimmed; junction bases matching no gene number 13. In the germline V gene, CDR1 corresponds to SGHTA and CDR2 to FQGNSA. The time point label on this specimen signifies: cells obtained before transplantation from donor or recipient. CD3+CD4+ and CD3+CD8+ populations were FACS-sorted from unstimulated pre-transplant donor and recipient cells taken from spleen or lymph nodes. Libraries were built with the immunoSEQ multiplex PCR assay. For most patients, genomic DNA was isolated using the Qiagen DNeasy Blood and Tissue Kit and was shipped frozen to Adaptive Biotechnologies for TCR sequencing. For most patients, high-throughput TCR-beta CDR3 sequencing of genomic DNA was performed by Adaptive Biotechnologies. The authors' analysis ran thus. Adaptive's ImmunoSEQ software was the source of the TCR sequencing data for about 20 patients, while a few other patients were processed with MiXCR and VDJtools. CD4 versus CD8 sorting errors were corrected by removing sequences found in both subsets at a frequency ratio below 5:1. CDR3 nucleotide sequences shared between donor and recipient were removed because their origin could not be assigned. To be classed as alloreactive, a clone needed at least 2-fold expansion over unstimulated cells and a minimum CFSE-low frequency of 0.002% (template counts) or 0.001% (read counts). Clones were considered mappable if detected in sequenced pre-transplant spleen, lymph node, or MLR CFSE-low populations of the donor or recipient. The cumulative frequency of alloreactive clones was calculated as a percentage of all sequences, weighted by copy number. TCRdb's version of the immuneACCESS table is confined to in-frame rearrangements and falls short of the full clone set. An unresolved V gene accounts for under half of the shortfall where checked; the remainder is of unknown origin. That table is the source of V, J and clone size, and D and trimming were worked out from the DNA. The sample table lists tens of thousands of clones, 91% of them with a count of one. The ten largest account for roughly 0.1% of the sample.

About this clone itself: No cognate antigen has been identified for it. The input lacks base qualities; no much larger clone sits a single base away.

Broader findings and caveats from the paper: Patients with donor T cell macrochimerism had high GvH to HvG T cell clonal ratios in their allografts. Early after transplant, peak levels of circulating GvH clones were associated with declines in HvG clones. The conclusions were limited by the relatively low number and heterogeneity of the intestinal transplant patients. GvH clones were detected in recipient bone marrow, and some appeared earlier in ileal mucosa or blood, consistent with an intestinal mucosal origin.

This sequence uses TRBV7-2 and TRBJ2-4, with 7 central nucleotides matching TRBD1. The starting material was unstimulated CD4+ T cells sorted from spleen or lymph node cells, obtained before intestinal transplant. The origin of this receptor is a human donor who received an intestinal transplant. The encoded CDR3 is CASSLLADRASYF. At the DNA level, the sequence is TGTGCCAGCAGCCTATTAGCAGACAGGGCCTCGTACTTC. Here the CDR3 is joined to the reference TRBV7-2 and TRBJ2-4 genes, and the full variable domain is: GAGVSQSPSNKVTEKGKDVELRCDPISGHTALYWYRQSLGQGLEFLIYFQGNSAPDKSGLPSDRFSAERTGGSVSTLTIQRTQQEDSAVYLCASSLLADRASYFGAGTRLSVL.